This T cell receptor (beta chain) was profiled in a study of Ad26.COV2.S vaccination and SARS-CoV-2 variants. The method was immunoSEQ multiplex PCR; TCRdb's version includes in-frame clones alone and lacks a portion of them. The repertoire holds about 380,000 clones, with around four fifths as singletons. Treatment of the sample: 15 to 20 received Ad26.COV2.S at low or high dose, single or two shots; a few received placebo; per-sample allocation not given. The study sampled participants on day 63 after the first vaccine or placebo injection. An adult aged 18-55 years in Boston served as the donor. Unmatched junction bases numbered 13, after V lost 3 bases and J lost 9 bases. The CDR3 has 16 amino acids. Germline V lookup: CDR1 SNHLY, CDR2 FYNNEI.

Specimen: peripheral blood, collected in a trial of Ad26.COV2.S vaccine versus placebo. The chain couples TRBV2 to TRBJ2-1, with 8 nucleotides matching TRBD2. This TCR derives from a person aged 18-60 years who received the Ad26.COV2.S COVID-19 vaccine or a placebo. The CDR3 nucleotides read TGTGCCAGCAGTGAGGCCGGGACTAGAATGGTGAGTGAGCAGTTCTTC. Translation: CASSEAGTRMVSEQFF.